This T cell receptor (beta chain) was captured by sequencing in a study of blood T cells in healthy people across ages. About the research overall: About one barcoded beta molecule per two T cells came from capture by template switching.

Primed by a sample-barcoded 5' primer and a J-beta primer mix, a second PCR proceeded for 7 to 11 cycles. Each cDNA molecule was tagged by a template-switch adaptor with 12 random nucleotides. TCRdb re-derived calls from the 5' RACE reads in MiXCR, one entry per CDR3 protein. The sample has about 1.6 million distinct CDR3 sequences, roughly 32% seen once. Deletions cut 3 bases from V and 9 bases from J, with 9 bases between. Germline-derived CDR1 and CDR2 are SGHDT and YYEEEE. This CDR3 spans 11 amino acids. This clonotype was seen a few times. This TCR came from a woman aged 30 to 39 in good health. Sample: blood. The rearrangement links TRBV5-6 to TRBJ2-5; D possibly uses TRBD1 or TRBD2 (5 bases each). Here the CDR3 DNA reads TGTGCCAGCAGCTATTTGGGGGCCCAGTACTTC. The encoded protein is CASSYLGAQYF.